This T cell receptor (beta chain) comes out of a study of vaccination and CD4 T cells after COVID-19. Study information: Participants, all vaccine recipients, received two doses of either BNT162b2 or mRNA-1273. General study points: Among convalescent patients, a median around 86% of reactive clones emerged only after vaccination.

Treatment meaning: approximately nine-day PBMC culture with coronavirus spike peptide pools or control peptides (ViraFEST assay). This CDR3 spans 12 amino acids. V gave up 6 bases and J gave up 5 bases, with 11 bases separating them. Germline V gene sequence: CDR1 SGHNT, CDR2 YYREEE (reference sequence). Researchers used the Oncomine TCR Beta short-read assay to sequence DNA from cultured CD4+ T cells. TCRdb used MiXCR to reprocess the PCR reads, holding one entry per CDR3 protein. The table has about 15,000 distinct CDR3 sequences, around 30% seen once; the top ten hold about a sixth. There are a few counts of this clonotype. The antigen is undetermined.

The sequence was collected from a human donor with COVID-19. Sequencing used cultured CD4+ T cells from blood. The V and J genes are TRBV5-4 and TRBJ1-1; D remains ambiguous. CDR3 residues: CASTPDGTEAFF. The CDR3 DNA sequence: TGTGCCAGCACCCCGGACGGAACTGAAGCTTTCTTT.